The sequence of this T cell receptor beta chain was determined in a study of blood T cells in healthy people across ages. Germline loops: CDR1 SGHTA, CDR2 FQGNSA. CDR3 size: 11 residues. Deletions cut 5 bases from V and 7 bases from J, with 9 bases between. Together with a sample-barcoded 5' primer, a J-beta primer mix was included in a second PCR lasting roughly 6 to 12 cycles. MiXCR, run by TCRdb on the 5' RACE reads, gives a single entry per CDR3 protein. The table records 1,800,000 or so distinct CDR3 sequences, around 42% of them present only once. The study recruited healthy Caucasian donors from Russia who were aged roughly 6 to 95.

V and J are TRBV7-2 and TRBJ2-7, with a possible D match to TRBD2 (5 bases). Sequences were obtained from blood. The receptor was derived from a human donor in good health. CDR3: CASSGGLEQYF. The CDR3 DNA reads as TGTGCCAGCAGCGGAGGACTGGAGCAGTACTTC.